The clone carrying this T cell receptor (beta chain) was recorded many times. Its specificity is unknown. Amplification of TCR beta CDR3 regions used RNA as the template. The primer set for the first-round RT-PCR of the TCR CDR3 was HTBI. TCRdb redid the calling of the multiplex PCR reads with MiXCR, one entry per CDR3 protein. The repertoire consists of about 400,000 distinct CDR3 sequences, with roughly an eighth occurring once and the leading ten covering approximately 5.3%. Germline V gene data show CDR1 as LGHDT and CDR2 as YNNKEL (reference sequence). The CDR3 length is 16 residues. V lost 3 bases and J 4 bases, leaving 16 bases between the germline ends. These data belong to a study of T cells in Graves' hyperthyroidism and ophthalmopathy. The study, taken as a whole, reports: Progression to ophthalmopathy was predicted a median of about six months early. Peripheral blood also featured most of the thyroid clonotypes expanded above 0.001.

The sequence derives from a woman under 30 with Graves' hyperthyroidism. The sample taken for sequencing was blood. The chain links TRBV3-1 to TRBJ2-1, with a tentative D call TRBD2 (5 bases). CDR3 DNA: TGTGCCAGCAGCCAGACCAGCGGTTTGGGGTACAATGAGCAGTTCTTC. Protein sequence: CASSQTSGLGYNEQFF.